The clone carrying this T cell receptor (beta chain) has just one count. The entry originates in a study of graft-versus-host responses after intestinal transplantation. The method was immunoSEQ multiplex PCR; TCRdb's version includes in-frame clones alone and lacks a portion of them. Of 15,000 to 20,000 clones listed, around 80% are singletons. Germline values: CDR1 MNHEY, CDR2 SVGAGI. This CDR3 is built from 14 residues. J gave up 6 bases and V 6 bases, and 5 bases lay outside the gene matches. The sequence came from a human patient who received an intestinal transplant, so some T cells may come from the graft donor. The sequenced sample was PBMCs, obtained 14 days after transplant. The gene calls are TRBV6-5 and TRBJ2-2; 9 bases align to TRBD2. The CDR3 bases are TGTGCCAGCAGACCCTTAGCGGGAGCCGGGGAGCTGTTTTTT. Encoded protein: CASRPLAGAGELFF.